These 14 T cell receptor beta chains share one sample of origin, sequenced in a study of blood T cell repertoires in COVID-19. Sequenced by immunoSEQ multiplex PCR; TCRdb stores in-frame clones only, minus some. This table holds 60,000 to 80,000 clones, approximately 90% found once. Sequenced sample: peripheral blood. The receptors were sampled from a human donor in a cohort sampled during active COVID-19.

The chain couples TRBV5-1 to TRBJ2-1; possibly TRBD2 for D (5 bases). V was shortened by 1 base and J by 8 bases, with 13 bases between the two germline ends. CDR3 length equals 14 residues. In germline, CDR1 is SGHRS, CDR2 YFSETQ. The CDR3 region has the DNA TGCGCCAGCAGCTTGAGTAGCGAACGTGATGAGCAGTTCTTC. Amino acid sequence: CASSLSSERDEQFF. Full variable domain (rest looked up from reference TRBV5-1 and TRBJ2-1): KAGVTQTPRYLIKTRGQQVTLSCSPISGHRSVSWYQQTPGQGLQFLFEYFSETQRNKGNFPGRFSGRQFSNSRSEMNVSTLELGDSALYLCASSLSSERDEQFFGPGTRLTVL.

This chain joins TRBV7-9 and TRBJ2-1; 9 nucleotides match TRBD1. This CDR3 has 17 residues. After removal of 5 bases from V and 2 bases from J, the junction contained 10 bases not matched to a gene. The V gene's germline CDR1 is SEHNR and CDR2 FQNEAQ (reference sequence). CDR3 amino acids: CASSGYRTGEAYNEQFF. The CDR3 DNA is TGTGCCAGCAGCGGATATAGGACAGGGGAGGCCTACAATGAGCAGTTCTTC.

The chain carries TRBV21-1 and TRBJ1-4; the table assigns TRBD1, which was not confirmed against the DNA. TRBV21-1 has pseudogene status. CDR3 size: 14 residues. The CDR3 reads CASLQATNNEKLFF. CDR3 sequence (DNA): TGTGCCAGCCTCCAGGCGACGAATAATGAAAAACTGTTTTTT.

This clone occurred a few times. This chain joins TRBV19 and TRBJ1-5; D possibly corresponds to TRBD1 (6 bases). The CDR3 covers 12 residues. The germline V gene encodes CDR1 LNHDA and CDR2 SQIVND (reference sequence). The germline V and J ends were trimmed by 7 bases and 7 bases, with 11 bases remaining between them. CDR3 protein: CASKSGGQPQHF. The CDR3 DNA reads TGTGCCAGTAAATCGGGGGGCCAGCCCCAGCATTTT. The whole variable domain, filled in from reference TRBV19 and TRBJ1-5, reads DGGITQSPKYLFRKEGQNVTLSCEQNLNHDAMYWYRQDPGQGLRLIYYSQIVNDFQKGDIAEGYSVSREKKESFPLTVTSAQKNPTAFYLCASKSGGQPQHFGDGTRLSIL.

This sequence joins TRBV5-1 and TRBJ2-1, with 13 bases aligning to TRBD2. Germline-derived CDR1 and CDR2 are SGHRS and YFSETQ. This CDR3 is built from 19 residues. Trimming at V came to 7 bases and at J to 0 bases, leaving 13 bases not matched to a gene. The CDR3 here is CASRLGLAGTRISYNEQFF. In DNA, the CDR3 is TGCGCCAGCCGACTGGGACTAGCGGGGACACGAATCTCCTACAATGAGCAGTTCTTC.

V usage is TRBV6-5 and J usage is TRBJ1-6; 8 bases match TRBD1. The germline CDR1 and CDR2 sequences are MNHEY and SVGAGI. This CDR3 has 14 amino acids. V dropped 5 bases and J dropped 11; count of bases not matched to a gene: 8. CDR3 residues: CASSRTGYRAPLHF. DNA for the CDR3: TGTGCCAGCAGTAGGACAGGGTATAGGGCACCCCTCCACTTT.

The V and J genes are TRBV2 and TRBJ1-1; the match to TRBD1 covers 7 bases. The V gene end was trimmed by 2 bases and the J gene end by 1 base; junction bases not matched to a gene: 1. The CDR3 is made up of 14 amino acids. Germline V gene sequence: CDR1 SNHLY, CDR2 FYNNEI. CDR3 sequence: CASSEWTGNTEAFF. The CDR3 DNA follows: TGTGCCAGCAGTGAATGGACAGGGAACACTGAAGCTTTCTTT.

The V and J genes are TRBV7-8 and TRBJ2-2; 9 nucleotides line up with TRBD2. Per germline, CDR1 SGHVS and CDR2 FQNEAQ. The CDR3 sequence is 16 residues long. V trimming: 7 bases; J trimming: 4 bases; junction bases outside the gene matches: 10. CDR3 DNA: TGTGCCAGCATCCTTTCTAGCGGGATAGTCACCGGGGAGCTGTTTTTT. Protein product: CASILSSGIVTGELFF. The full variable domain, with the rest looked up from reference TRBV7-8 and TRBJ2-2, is GAGVSQSPRYKVAKRGQDVALRCDPISGHVSLFWYQQALGQGPEFLTYFQNEAQLDKSGLPSDRFFAERPEGSVSTLKIQRTQQEDSAVYLCASILSSGIVTGELFFGEGSRLTVL.

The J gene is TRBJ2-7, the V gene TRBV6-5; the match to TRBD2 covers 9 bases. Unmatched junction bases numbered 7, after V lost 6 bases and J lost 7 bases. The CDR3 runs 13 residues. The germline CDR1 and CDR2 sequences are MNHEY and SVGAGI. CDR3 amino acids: CASSLTAGGEQYF. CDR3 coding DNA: TGTGCCAGCAGCCTAACGGCGGGGGGGGAGCAGTACTTC.

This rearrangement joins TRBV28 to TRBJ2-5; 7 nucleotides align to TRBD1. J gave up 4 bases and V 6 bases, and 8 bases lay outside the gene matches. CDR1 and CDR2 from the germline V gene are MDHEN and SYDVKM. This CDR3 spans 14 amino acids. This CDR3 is CASSLQGSGETQYF. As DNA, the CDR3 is TGTGCCAGCAGCCTACAGGGGAGTGGAGAGACCCAGTACTTC.

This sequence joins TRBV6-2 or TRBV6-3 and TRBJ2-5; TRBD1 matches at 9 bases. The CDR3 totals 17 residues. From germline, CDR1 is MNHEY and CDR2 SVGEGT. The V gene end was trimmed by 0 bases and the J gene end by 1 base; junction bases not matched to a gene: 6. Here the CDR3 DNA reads TGTGCCAGCAGTTACTCCCCATGGGACAGGGTCCAAGAGACCCAGTACTTC. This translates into CASSYSPWDRVQETQYF.

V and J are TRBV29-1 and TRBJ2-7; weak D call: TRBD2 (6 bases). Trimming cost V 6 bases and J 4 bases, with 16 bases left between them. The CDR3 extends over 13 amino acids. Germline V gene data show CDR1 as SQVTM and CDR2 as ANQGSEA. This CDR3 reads CSVFGGETYEQYF. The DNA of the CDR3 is TGCAGCGTATTCGGCGGGGAAACTTACGAGCAGTACTTC.

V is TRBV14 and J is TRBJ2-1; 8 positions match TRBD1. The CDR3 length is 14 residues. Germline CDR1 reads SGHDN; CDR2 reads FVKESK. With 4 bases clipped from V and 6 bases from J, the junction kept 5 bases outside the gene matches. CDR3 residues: CASSRRGPFNEQFF. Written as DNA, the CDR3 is TGTGCCAGCAGCCGCAGGGGGCCCTTCAATGAGCAGTTCTTC.

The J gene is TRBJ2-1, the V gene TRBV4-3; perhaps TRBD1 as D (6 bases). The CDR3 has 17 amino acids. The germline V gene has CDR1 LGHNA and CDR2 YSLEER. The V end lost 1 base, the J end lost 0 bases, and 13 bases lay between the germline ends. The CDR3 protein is CASSQGLDRSSYNEQFF. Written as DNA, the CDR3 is TGCGCCAGCAGCCAAGGCCTTGACAGGAGCTCCTACAATGAGCAGTTCTTC.